Shown below are 25 T cell receptor beta chains from a single sample sequenced in a study of T cells in Graves' hyperthyroidism and ophthalmopathy. Amplification of TCR beta CDR3 regions used RNA as the template. The HTBI primer set served for first-round RT-PCR of the TCR CDR3. In TCRdb, the multiplex PCR reads were re-called with MiXCR into one record per CDR3 protein. The sample shows about 640,000 distinct CDR3 sequences, more than 12% of them seen only once. Sequencing used blood. The receptors were gathered from a woman between 45 and 65 years old with Graves' ophthalmopathy.

This chain connects TRBV18 to TRBJ1-5; possible D gene TRBD1, 5 bases. This CDR3 contains 21 residues. Germline assignment: CDR1 KGHSH and CDR2 LQKENI. Between the trimmed V and J ends, which lost 0 bases and 4 bases, there was a span of 28 bases. The CDR3 DNA sequence: TGTGCCAGCTCACCACCGCCTGGCAGGGTAGGCGCCTCTGGCAAAAATCAGCCCCAGCATTTT. Translation gives CASSPPPGRVGASGKNQPQHF.

The rearrangement joins TRBV24-1 to TRBJ2-3; 12 bases match TRBD2. The CDR3 spans 17 residues. Germline V gene lookup returns CDR1 KGHDR and CDR2 SFDVKD. V lost 0 bases, J lost 6 bases, and 6 bases stayed unmatched. CDR3 in amino acids: CATSDLPSGRAPDTQYF. As DNA, the CDR3 is TGTGCCACCAGTGATTTGCCTAGCGGGAGGGCTCCGGATACGCAGTATTTT.

The rearrangement links TRBV6-1 to TRBJ1-1; perhaps TRBD1 as D (6 bases). Per the germline V gene, CDR1 is MNHNS and CDR2 is SASEGT. V dropped 7 bases and J dropped 1 base, with 10 bases sitting between them. The CDR3 spans 13 residues. CDR3 in amino acids: CASTTGQNTEAFF. In nucleotides, the CDR3 is TGTGCCAGCACCACGGGACAGAACACTGAAGCTTTCTTT.

This clonotype was seen more than once but under ten times. V gene TRBV28 combines with J gene TRBJ2-7; maybe TRBD2 (5 bases). Germline CDR1 MDHEN, CDR2 SYDVKM. The CDR3 covers 13 residues. V was trimmed by 6 bases and J by 6 bases, leaving 15 bases between them. The CDR3 DNA reads TGTGCCAGCAGCGGGGTCCGGTCACGCGAGCAGTACTTC. It translates to CASSGVRSREQYF.

This clonotype was observed at least ten times. The chain joins TRBV5-1 to TRBJ2-3; no clear D gene. V was trimmed by 0 bases and J by 1 base, leaving 9 bases between them. The germline CDR1 and CDR2 sequences are SGHRS and YFSETQ. This CDR3 comprises 15 residues. The CDR3 here is CASSLVDLGTDTQYF. For the CDR3, the DNA is TGCGCCAGCAGCTTGGTGGACCTCGGCACAGATACGCAGTATTTT.

This clonotype has at least ten counts. The chain links TRBV20-1 to TRBJ2-7, with D unresolved. Germline V lookup: CDR1 DFQATT, CDR2 SNEGSKA (reference sequence). The CDR3 runs 14 residues. V gave up 4 bases and J gave up 2 bases, with 15 bases separating them. CDR3 loop: CSATRVRSTYEQYF. CDR3 DNA: TGCAGTGCTACTAGGGTGAGGAGTACCTACGAGCAGTACTTC.

This clonotype appeared many times. The genes are TRBV18 and TRBJ2-7, with TRBD2 identical over 8 bases. V shed 6 bases, J shed 3 bases, and the junction held 10 bases outside the gene matches. In germline, CDR1 is KGHSH, CDR2 LQKENI. This CDR3 contains 15 residues. The CDR3 nucleotides are TGTGCCAGCTCTCAAGGGACTAGTAAGGACTACGAGCAGTACTTC. It specifies CASSQGTSKDYEQYF.

To note about this clonotype: This clone may be a read error of a much larger clone one base away. The V and J genes are TRBV10-3 and TRBJ2-5, with TRBD1 as a possible D gene (6 bases). The CDR3 is 15 amino acids. Trimming shortened V by 6 bases and J by 2 bases, and 16 bases separated the two germline ends. The germline gives CDR1 ENHRY, CDR2 SYGVKD. The CDR3 coding sequence is TGTGCCATCAGCGAACCGGGACAACGACAAGAGACCCAGTACTTC. Its translation: CAISEPGQRQETQYF.

The sample holds a few counts of this clonotype. The chain combines TRBV24-1 with TRBJ1-2; no clear D gene. V lost 1 base to trimming and J lost 6 bases, with 5 bases between them. The CDR3 length is 12 residues. Germline-derived CDR1 and CDR2 are KGHDR and SFDVKD. The chain's CDR3 is CATSDFLDGYTF. Written as DNA, the CDR3 is TGTGCCACCAGTGATTTTTTGGATGGCTACACCTTC.

At least ten counts were recorded for this clonotype. The chain uses TRBV14 and TRBJ1-5; the D gene is possibly TRBD1 (5 bases). The CDR3 spans 15 residues. Deletions cut 0 bases from V and 3 bases from J, with 9 bases between. Germline V CDR1 and CDR2: SGHDN, FVKESK. Written as DNA, the CDR3 is TGTGCCAGCAGCCAAGAACAGGACCACAATCAGCCCCAGCATTTT. Amino acid sequence: CASSQEQDHNQPQHF. Full variable domain (missing parts from reference TRBV14 and TRBJ1-5): EAGVTQFPSHSVIEKGQTVTLRCDPISGHDNLYWYRRVMGKEIKFLLHFVKESKQDESGMPNNRFLAERTGGTYSTLKVQPAELEDSGVYFCASSQEQDHNQPQHFGDGTRLSIL.

Comment on this clonotype: Since a much larger clone is just one base distant, this may be a read error. The V gene is TRBV28, the J gene TRBJ2-1; 7 positions agree with TRBD1. Germline V gene lookup returns CDR1 MDHEN and CDR2 SYDVKM. This CDR3 has 14 residues. Germline trimming cut 6 bases from V and 1 base from J; bases unmatched to any gene: 3. The CDR3 bases are TGTGCCAGCAGAGCGACAGGGTCCTACAATGAGCAGTTCTTC. Translated: CASRATGSYNEQFF.

This clonotype was recorded at least ten times. The chain has TRBV7-2 and TRBJ2-7; 8 bases are a match to TRBD2. With 2 bases clipped from V and 2 bases from J, the junction kept 5 bases outside the gene matches. This CDR3 has 15 residues. Germline V gene lookup returns CDR1 SGHTA and CDR2 FQGNSA. This CDR3 reads CASSLTSGATYEQYF. The DNA for the CDR3 is TGTGCCAGCAGCTTAACTAGCGGCGCAACCTACGAGCAGTACTTC.

This clonotype occurred many times. CDR3 coding DNA: TGTGCCAGCAGCCAACGGAGTTCGAGGGAGGGCAGGGGGCTTGAGCAGTACTTC. Its protein product is CASSQRSSREGRGLEQYF. The chain uses TRBV3-1 and TRBJ2-7; TRBD1 is a possible D gene (8 bases). This CDR3 has 18 amino acids. The germline V and J ends were trimmed by 2 bases and 7 bases, with 27 bases remaining between them. The germline gives CDR1 LGHDT, CDR2 YNNKEL (reference sequence).

Many counts were recorded for this clonotype. The rearrangement joins TRBV28 to TRBJ1-1, with unresolved D. The germline gives CDR1 MDHEN, CDR2 SYDVKM. This CDR3 contains 13 residues. The V end lost 5 bases, the J end lost 5 bases, and 12 bases lay between the germline ends. CDR3 sequence reads: CASSPQARTEAFF. CDR3 DNA sequence: TGTGCCAGCAGTCCCCAGGCGCGTACTGAAGCTTTCTTT.

This clonotype was detected ten times or more. The chain employs TRBV7-2 and TRBJ1-5; D is perhaps TRBD1 (5 bases). The V end lost 9 bases, the J end lost 2 bases, and 14 bases lay between the germline ends. The CDR3 runs 14 residues. The germline CDR1 and CDR2 sequences are SGHTA and FQGNSA. CDR3 nucleotides: TGTGCCAGTTCTCAGGTGGGGGGCAATCAGCCCCAGCATTTT. Translation gives CASSQVGGNQPQHF.

This clonotype was picked up many times. This rearrangement joins TRBV30 to TRBJ1-2; no reliable D call. Trimming left V 8 bases short and J 4 bases short, with 14 bases between. This CDR3 region has 12 residues. Germline V lookup: CDR1 GTSNPN, CDR2 SVGIG (reference sequence). As DNA, the CDR3 is TGTGCCGAGGAGCTGGGTAGCTATGGCTACACCTTC. Protein product: CAEELGSYGYTF.

This clonotype showed up many times. CDR3 in DNA: TGTGCCAGCAGCTTGGGAATCAATCAGCCCCAGCATTTT. Amino acid sequence: CASSLGINQPQHF. This chain connects TRBV5-5 to TRBJ1-5; D unresolved. This CDR3 has 13 residues. V shed 0 bases and J shed 3 bases, with 4 bases lying between them. CDR1 SGHKS and CDR2 YYEKEE come from the germline V gene (reference sequence).

This clonotype is a singleton in its sample. The chain is built from TRBV2 and TRBJ2-2, with 8 bases fitting TRBD1. The CDR3 has 15 residues. After removal of 5 bases from V and 4 bases from J, the junction contained 6 bases not matched to a gene. Germline CDR1 SNHLY, CDR2 FYNNEI. In DNA, the CDR3 is TGTGCCAGCAGTTCGGACAGGGCGGTCACCGGGGAGCTGTTTTTT. It is translated as CASSSDRAVTGELFF.

This clonotype was seen repeatedly, ten times or more. The V gene is TRBV24-1, the J gene TRBJ1-2, with 8 bases aligning to TRBD1. CDR1 and CDR2 (germline): KGHDR, SFDVKD. This CDR3 is 15 amino acids long. With V trimmed by 2 bases and J by 2 bases, 3 bases remained unmatched. The CDR3, as DNA: TGTGCCACCAGTGATTCCAGGACAGGGAACTATGGCTACACCTTC. Translating gives CATSDSRTGNYGYTF.

This clonotype was seen a single time. The genes are TRBV27 and TRBJ2-7; 9 bases line up with TRBD2. The CDR3 runs to 14 residues. The V and J ends lost 5 bases and 2 bases, in that order; junction bases with no gene match: 4. The germline CDR1 and CDR2 sequences are MNHEY and SMNVEV (reference sequence). CDR3 sequence reads: CASSKSSGAYEQYF. The CDR3 region has the DNA TGTGCCAGCAGTAAGTCTAGCGGGGCCTACGAGCAGTACTTC.

This chain uses TRBV10-3 with TRBJ1-5; 8 bases map to TRBD1. Per germline, CDR1 ENHRY and CDR2 SYGVKD. The CDR3 consists of 14 residues. The J segment lost 3 bases and the V segment lost 7 bases, leaving 5 bases of the junction unmatched. CDR3 in DNA: TGTGCCATCAAAGGACAGGGTAACAATCAGCCCCAGCATTTT. Protein sequence: CAIKGQGNNQPQHF.

This clonotype was seen at least ten times. The V gene is TRBV28, the J gene TRBJ1-5; D is possibly TRBD1 (5 bases). The CDR3 covers 14 residues. The V end was cut by 6 bases, the J end by 11 bases, with 20 bases between. Germline V gene lookup returns CDR1 MDHEN and CDR2 SYDVKM. The DNA for the CDR3 is TGTGCCAGCAGCCTGGACCGCGGCAAAGGGGCCCAGCATTTT. Protein: CASSLDRGKGAQHF.

As to this clonotype: Being one base from a much bigger clone, this may be a read error. The chain is built from TRBV12-3 or TRBV12-4 and TRBJ1-6; the match to TRBD1 covers 8 bases. J gave up 11 bases and V 4 bases, and 10 bases lay outside the gene matches. The CDR3 runs to 15 residues. The CDR3 DNA reads as TGTGCCAGCAGTTCCCGGGGGACAGGTGATCCACCCCTCCACTTT. Its protein is CASSSRGTGDPPLHF.

Note on this clonotype: A read error may be the cause here, since a much bigger clone is one base away. The rearrangement joins TRBV19 to TRBJ1-1; D is unresolved. CDR1 LNHDA and CDR2 SQIVND come from the germline V gene (reference sequence). This CDR3 region has 13 residues. The CDR3 loop reads CASSMLGNTEALF. DNA for the CDR3: TGTGCCAGTAGTATGTTGGGGAACACTGAAGCTCTCTTT.

This rearrangement joins TRBV7-3 to TRBJ1-1, with D possibly matching TRBD1 (5 bases). Germline CDR1 is SGHTA and CDR2 is FQGTGA. There are 14 residues in the CDR3. V lost 5 bases to trimming and J lost 1 base, with 11 bases between them. Written as DNA, the CDR3 is TGTGCCAGCAGCCCTCAGAGGGGGAACACTGAAGCTTTCTTT. Translated, it gives CASSPQRGNTEAFF. Complete variable domain (other parts from reference TRBV7-3 and TRBJ1-1): GAGVSQTPSNKVTEKGKYVELRCDPISGHTALYWYRQSLGQGPEFLIYFQGTGAADDSGLPNDRFFAVRPEGSVSTLKIQRTERGDSAVYLCASSPQRGNTEAFFGQGTRLTVV.